This note documents a single T cell receptor (beta chain) sequence. The germline gene is not matched at one end of the junction; a read error may be the cause. This sample is part of a study of early T cells in non-severe SARS-CoV-2 infection. Looking at the study overall: Sequenced material consisted of bulk RNA (from unsorted whole blood), and chains were unpaired.

MiXCR, applied by TCRdb to the 5' RACE reads, yields one record per CDR3 protein. Of tens of thousands of distinct CDR3 sequences in the sample, about 12% were seen once. Sequences were derived from whole blood, sampled at baseline. The TCR was taken from an adult who was a healthcare worker with PCR-confirmed SARS-CoV-2 infection or an uninfected control (not recorded which).

CDR3 in DNA: TGTGCTAGCAGCTTAGCCGTGGGACAGGTGCCCTACGAGCAGTACTTC. The encoded protein is CASSLAVGQVPYEQYF. V gene TRBV7-7 combines with J gene TRBJ2-7; TRBD1 agrees at 8 bases. Germline CDR1 reads SSHAT; CDR2 reads FNYEAQ (reference sequence). The CDR3 runs to 16 residues.